The 7 T cell receptor beta chains below were found in one sample sequenced in a study of OX40 agonist ivuxolimab in advanced cancers. Generated by immunoSEQ multiplex PCR, the TCRdb table keeps only in-frame clones and is missing some. The sample holds tens of thousands of clones, 75% to 90% seen once. The starting material was CD4+ or CD8+ T cells sorted from blood, obtained in a trial of the OX40 agonist ivuxolimab. Receptors were obtained from an adult with an advanced solid tumor such as melanoma, head and neck, liver or kidney cancer.

The rearrangement uses TRBV28 and TRBJ1-5; unclear D gene. The V gene lost 4 bases and the J gene lost 2 bases, with 9 bases spanning the gap. Looked up from germline, CDR1 is MDHEN and CDR2 is SYDVKM. This CDR3 comprises 14 residues. CDR3 nucleotides: TGTGCCAGCAGTTCTGAAAGTGGCAATCAGCCCCAGCATTTT. Amino acid sequence: CASSSESGNQPQHF.

The CDR3 sequence: CASRPYTGRTYEQYF. DNA of the CDR3: TGTGCCAGCAGACCTTACACGGGACGGACTTACGAGCAGTACTTC. The J gene is TRBJ2-7, the V gene TRBV6-6; D may correspond to TRBD1 or TRBD2 (5 bases each). The CDR3 covers 15 residues. Germline values: CDR1 MNHNY, CDR2 SVGAGI (reference sequence). V was shortened by 6 bases and J by 4 bases, with 19 bases between the two germline ends.

The V call is TRBV5-1, the J call TRBJ2-7, with 11 bases that match TRBD1. The CDR3 extends over 15 amino acids. Germline trimming cut 5 bases from V and 1 base from J; bases unmatched to any gene: 5. From germline, CDR1 is SGHRS and CDR2 YFSETQ. CDR3 residues: CASSRGQGDSYEQYF. The CDR3 coding sequence is TGCGCCAGCAGTAGGGGACAGGGGGATTCCTACGAGCAGTACTTC.

This clone has only a few counts. This chain links TRBV9 with TRBJ2-5; D is undetermined. The ends were cut back, 0 bases at V and 4 bases at J, with 13 bases in the middle. Germline V gives CDR1 SGDLS, CDR2 YYNGEE. The CDR3 runs to 15 residues. The chain's CDR3 is CASSVAGLAAETQYF. The CDR3 DNA sequence: TGTGCCAGCAGCGTAGCCGGGTTGGCGGCAGAGACCCAGTACTTC.

The chain links TRBV5-6 to TRBJ1-5; 7 bases line up with TRBD1. The CDR3 totals 14 residues. With V trimmed by 4 bases and J by 6 bases, 7 bases remained unmatched. CDR1 and CDR2 (germline): SGHDT, YYEEEE. CDR3: CASSRQGLFQPQHF. The CDR3 coding sequence is TGTGCCAGCAGCCGACAGGGATTGTTTCAGCCCCAGCATTTT.

The rearrangement uses TRBV6-6 and TRBJ2-7; D is perhaps TRBD1 (5 bases). V was trimmed by 3 bases and J by 7 bases, leaving 13 bases between them. Germline CDR1 and CDR2: MNHNY and SVGAGI (reference sequence). The CDR3 length is 13 residues. DNA for the CDR3: TGTGCCAGCAGTTATGACAGCAGAAGGGAGCAGTACTTC. Translated: CASSYDSRREQYF.

The genes are TRBV11-2 and TRBJ2-5; D gene uncertain. Trimming shortened V by 0 bases and J by 7 bases, and 15 bases separated the two germline ends. This CDR3 spans 15 amino acids. Per germline, CDR1 SGHAT and CDR2 FQNNGV. In DNA, the CDR3 is TGTGCCAGCAGCTTAGAGGCCTCGGCCCACGGGACCCAGTACTTC. Its protein product is CASSLEASAHGTQYF.